The rows below give T cell receptor beta chains drawn from one sample of a study of T-cell memory formation after mild COVID-19. MiXCR was run by TCRdb on the 5' RACE reads, yielding one entry per CDR3 protein. The profile shows more than 250,000 distinct CDR3 sequences, roughly 15% of them singletons. Sequenced: PBMCs or a T cell subset sorted from them (not recorded which). These receptor sequences come from a man aged 18 to 29 who had mild COVID-19 (a few samples of this study predate the infection). Cell type and time point are not known. CDR3s include the opening cysteine and the closing phenylalanine or tryptophan. The D gene is left open where the match is weak. Size tells how often a clone was seen (once, few, many) or the class of an expanded clone, and some rows leave it out.

v_gene	abundance	d_gene	j_gene	CDR3aa	CDR3nt
TRBV7-8	few	.	TRBJ2-1	CASRRNEQGGNEQFF	TGTGCCAGCCGTCGAAACGAACAGGGAGGGAATGAGCAGTTCTTC
TRBV7-9	few	.	TRBJ1-1	CASSLMTYRVGLNTEAFF	TGTGCCAGCAGCTTAATGACATATCGGGTAGGTCTGAACACTGAAGCTTTCTTT
TRBV5-1	.	.	TRBJ2-1	CASSLFGALYNEQFF	TGCGCCAGCAGCCTCTTTGGGGCCCTCTACAATGAGCAGTTCTTC
TRBV5-4	few	TRBD1	TRBJ2-5	CASSLQGAKETQYF	TGTGCCAGCAGCTTACAGGGGGCAAAAGAGACCCAGTACTTC
TRBV5-1	few	.	TRBJ2-3	CASSSRGVSTDTQYF	TGCGCCAGCAGCTCGAGGGGAGTGAGCACAGATACGCAGTATTTT
TRBV5-1	few	TRBD2	TRBJ2-7	CASSRGTSGFYEQYF	TGCGCCAGCAGCAGAGGGACTAGCGGATTCTACGAGCAGTACTTC
TRBV6-2/TRBV6-3	few	.	TRBJ2-1	CASAGQNNEQFF	TGTGCCAGCGCAGGACAGAACAATGAGCAGTTCTTC
TRBV7-9	many	TRBD2	TRBJ2-1	CASRYSGGALNEQFF	TGTGCCAGCAGGTATAGCGGGGGGGCGCTTAATGAGCAGTTCTTC
TRBV24-1	few	.	TRBJ2-3	CATSVSGDTQYF	TGTGCCACCAGTGTCAGCGGGGATACGCAGTATTTT
TRBV5-1	.	.	TRBJ1-1	CASSLAVGNTEAFF	TGCGCCAGCAGCTTGGCCGTGGGGAACACTGAAGCTTTCTTT
TRBV19	.	.	TRBJ1-5	CASTPRGLSNQPQHF	TGTGCCAGTACCCCACGGGGGCTTAGCAATCAGCCCCAGCATTTT
TRBV5-1	few	.	TRBJ2-5	CASSLGMVGTQYF	TGCGCCAGCAGCTTGGGGATGGTGGGGACCCAGTACTTC
TRBV4-2	few	.	TRBJ1-1	CASSSGHEAFF	TGTGCCAGCAGCTCCGGACACGAAGCTTTCTTT
TRBV14	.	.	TRBJ2-3	CASTLGLTLSDTQYF	TGTGCCAGCACGTTGGGGCTCACCCTTTCAGATACGCAGTATTTT
TRBV12-3/TRBV12-4	few	.	TRBJ2-1	CASAAGLGEQFF	TGTGCCAGCGCAGCGGGTCTGGGTGAGCAGTTCTTC
TRBV12-3/TRBV12-4	few	.	TRBJ1-1	CASSIGLQNTEAFF	TGTGCCAGCAGTATCGGGCTTCAGAACACTGAAGCTTTCTTT
TRBV19	.	.	TRBJ1-5	CASISPSGTGNQPQHF	TGTGCCAGTATCTCACCGTCGGGTACAGGCAATCAGCCCCAGCATTTT
TRBV5-1	.	.	TRBJ2-7	CASSRTGTYEQYF	TGCGCCAGCAGCAGAACAGGGACCTACGAGCAGTACTTC